The source of this T cell receptor (beta chain) is a study of tissue T cells after allogeneic stem cell transplantation. Sequenced by immunoSEQ multiplex PCR; TCRdb stores in-frame clones only, minus some. The sample has about 43,000 clones; around 90% are singletons. The TCR was taken from a woman aged 40-75 years who later had graft-versus-host disease after an allogeneic stem cell transplant. The input for sequencing was blood, taken before transplantation.

The CDR3 reads CASSSFTEAFF. Here the CDR3 DNA reads TGTGCCAGCAGTTCCTTTACCGAAGCTTTCTTT. The chain is built from TRBV6-2 or TRBV6-3 and TRBJ1-1, with D uncertain. The CDR3 runs to 11 residues. V was clipped by 4 bases and J by 8 bases, with 8 bases between them. Germline V CDR1 and CDR2: MNHEY, SVGEGT.